This entry lists 20 T cell receptor beta chains sequenced from one sample in a study of blood T cell repertoires in COVID-19. Only in-frame clones appear in the TCRdb table, and some are missing; sequencing was by immunoSEQ multiplex PCR. This sample has 200,000 or so clones; roughly 88% occur once, and the top ten carry approximately 2.3%. Sequences were obtained from peripheral blood. Source of these receptors: a man aged 40-50 years who had recovered from COVID-19.

This rearrangement joins TRBV10-3 to TRBJ2-6, with unresolved D. The CDR3 runs to 14 residues. V lost 4 bases to trimming and J lost 1 base, with 5 bases between them. Germline CDR1 reads ENHRY; CDR2 reads SYGVKD. The CDR3 DNA reads as TGTGCCATCAGTGCGGAGTCTGGGGCCAACGTCCTGACTTTC. It is translated as CAISAESGANVLTF.

The rearrangement links TRBV9 to TRBJ2-7; a weak D match, TRBD1 (5 bases). In germline, CDR1 is SGDLS, CDR2 YYNGEE. There are 14 residues in the CDR3. The V end was cut by 1 base, the J end by 5 bases, with 13 bases between. The CDR3 is CASSVNAGQNEQYF. DNA of the CDR3: TGTGCCAGCAGCGTAAACGCAGGGCAAAACGAGCAGTACTTC.

This chain links TRBV5-4 with TRBJ2-1; D is undetermined. V gave up 4 bases and J gave up 1 base, with 18 bases separating them. The CDR3 is 17 amino acids. Germline-derived CDR1 and CDR2 are SGHNT and YYREEE (reference sequence). Written as DNA, the CDR3 is TGTGCCAGCAGCCCCGCTCCCGGTCGGAGTTCCTACAATGAGCAGTTCTTC. Translating gives CASSPAPGRSSYNEQFF.

The rearrangement uses TRBV18 and TRBJ2-1; TRBD1 aligns across 7 bases. Germline-derived CDR1 and CDR2 are KGHSH and LQKENI. Unmatched junction bases numbered 8, after V lost 4 bases and J lost 8 bases. The CDR3 runs to 14 residues. The CDR3 sequence is CASSLRQGEDEQFF. CDR3 sequence (DNA): TGTGCCAGCTCACTAAGACAGGGTGAGGATGAGCAGTTCTTC.

V usage is TRBV27 and J usage is TRBJ1-2, with D possibly matching TRBD1 (6 bases). Germline assignment: CDR1 MNHEY and CDR2 SMNVEV (reference sequence). V dropped 5 bases and J dropped 5 bases, with 12 bases sitting between them. The CDR3 contains 13 residues. Here the CDR3 reads CASSTTGFYGYTF. The CDR3 DNA sequence: TGTGCCAGCAGTACTACAGGGTTTTATGGCTACACCTTC.

This chain connects TRBV30 to TRBJ2-3; D may be TRBD1 (5 bases). The germline CDR1 and CDR2 sequences are GTSNPN and SVGIG (reference sequence). The V end lost 5 bases, the J end lost 6 bases, and 12 bases lay between the germline ends. The CDR3 contains 12 residues. Here the CDR3 reads CAWGRQSDTQYF. In DNA form, the CDR3 reads TGTGCCTGGGGGCGACAGTCCGATACGCAGTATTTT. The full variable domain, with the rest looked up from reference TRBV30 and TRBJ2-3, is SQTIHQWPATLVQPVGSPLSLECTVEGTSNPNLYWYRQAAGRGLQLLFYSVGIGQISSEVPQNLSASRPQDRQFILSSKKLLLSDSGFYLCAWGRQSDTQYFGPGTRLTVL.

The rearrangement uses TRBV6-5 and TRBJ2-1; a weak D match, TRBD1 (5 bases). Germline V gene lookup returns CDR1 MNHEY and CDR2 SVGAGI. This CDR3 has 15 residues. The V and J ends lost 5 bases and 0 bases respectively, with 11 bases between them. Written as DNA, the CDR3 is TGTGCCAGCAGTAGGGGATGGAGCTCCTACAATGAGCAGTTCTTC. Residues: CASSRGWSSYNEQFF.

The chain has TRBV16 and TRBJ1-6; the match to TRBD1 covers 8 bases. Trimming removed 4 bases from V and 10 bases from J; junction bases left unmatched: 9. From germline, CDR1 is KGHSY and CDR2 FQNENV. The CDR3 sequence is 15 residues long. The CDR3 spells CASSPLDRDGSPLHF. In nucleotides, the CDR3 is TGTGCCAGCAGCCCTTTGGACAGGGACGGATCACCCCTCCACTTT.

The chain combines TRBV24-1 with TRBJ2-2, with 11 bases lining up with TRBD2. Per the germline V gene, CDR1 is KGHDR and CDR2 is SFDVKD. The V gene end was trimmed by 5 bases and the J gene end by 6 bases; junction bases not matched to a gene: 7. The CDR3 is 16 residues long. This CDR3 reads CATSGSSGRFAGELFF. The CDR3 DNA reads as TGTGCCACCAGTGGTTCTAGCGGGAGGTTTGCCGGGGAGCTGTTTTTT.

The rearrangement uses TRBV7-2 and TRBJ1-2; 7 bases fit TRBD1. The V segment lost 6 bases and the J segment 2 bases; nucleotides outside the gene matches: 3. Per the germline V gene, CDR1 is SGHTA and CDR2 is FQGNSA. This CDR3 contains 13 residues. The DNA of the CDR3 is TGTGCCAGCAGTCCACAGGGGAACTATGGCTACACCTTC. Translation: CASSPQGNYGYTF.

J is TRBJ2-3 and V is TRBV30; 7 bases are shared with TRBD2. The J segment lost 6 bases and the V segment lost 1 base, leaving 7 bases of the junction unmatched. The germline V gene encodes CDR1 GTSNPN and CDR2 SVGIG (reference sequence). The CDR3 extends over 14 amino acids. In nucleotides, the CDR3 is TGTGCCTGGAGTGGGGGGGGATTCGGCGATACGCAGTATTTT. As protein: CAWSGGGFGDTQYF.

The CDR3 loop is CASSRPPYYEQYF. DNA for the CDR3: TGTGCCAGCAGCCGCCCCCCCTATTACGAGCAGTACTTC. The J gene is TRBJ2-7, the V gene TRBV3-1 (or the pseudogene TRBV3-2); D remains ambiguous. The CDR3 spans 13 residues. V lost 4 bases, J lost 4 bases, and 11 bases lay in between. Germline loops: CDR1 LGHDT, CDR2 YNNKEL (reference sequence).

The gene calls are TRBV19 and TRBJ2-5, with 11 bases identical to TRBD2. This CDR3 is 15 amino acids long. V shed 3 bases, J shed 1 base, and the junction held 1 base outside the gene matches. In germline, CDR1 is LNHDA, CDR2 SQIVND (reference sequence). The CDR3 coding sequence is TGTGCCAGTAGTATTACTAGCGGGGGCCAAGAGACCCAGTACTTC. Protein: CASSITSGGQETQYF.

This chain joins TRBV5-1 and TRBJ2-1; TRBD2 matches 13 bases. The CDR3 is made up of 15 amino acids. Per germline, CDR1 SGHRS and CDR2 YFSETQ. V was clipped by 4 bases and J by 7 bases; unmatched bases: 5. CDR3: CASSPGLAGVNEQFF. In nucleotides, the CDR3 is TGCGCCAGCAGCCCTGGACTAGCGGGAGTAAATGAGCAGTTCTTC.

This clone turned up a few times. CDR3 nucleotide sequence: TGTGCCAGCAGCCTGAGTAATTCACCCCTCCACTTT. It codes for CASSLSNSPLHF. V usage is TRBV3-1 (or the pseudogene TRBV3-2) and J usage is TRBJ1-6; the D is unclear. CDR1 is LGHDT, CDR2 YNNKEL, per germline (reference sequence). Trimming removed 4 bases at V and 6 bases at J, with 4 bases between. The CDR3 runs to 12 residues.

V and J are TRBV18 and TRBJ2-7, with 13 bases that match TRBD2. J lost 6 bases, V lost 4 bases, and 6 bases had no gene match. CDR1 and CDR2 (germline): KGHSH, LQKENI. The length of the CDR3 is 15 residues. Here the CDR3 DNA reads TGTGCCAGCTCACTTGGGACTAGCGGGACCGGCGAGCAGTACTTC. This gives the protein CASSLGTSGTGEQYF.

The CDR3 spells CAISVGGNYGYTF. CDR3 in DNA: TGTGCCATCAGTGTGGGGGGGAACTATGGCTACACCTTC. This sequence joins TRBV10-3 and TRBJ1-2; the D gene is possibly TRBD1 (5 bases). V was shortened by 4 bases and J by 2 bases, with 8 bases between the two germline ends. The CDR3 is made up of 13 amino acids. Germline CDR1 ENHRY, CDR2 SYGVKD.

This clone was picked up a small number of times. The V gene is TRBV5-8, the J gene TRBJ2-3, with 7 nucleotides matching TRBD1. Germline CDR1 reads SGHTS; CDR2 reads YDEGEE. CDR3 length: 15 residues. The V and J ends lost 4 bases and 3 bases, in that order; junction bases with no gene match: 8. Here the CDR3 DNA reads TGTGCCAGCAGCACCGACAGGGACCGAACAGATACGCAGTATTTT. This encodes CASSTDRDRTDTQYF.

The rearrangement links TRBV2 to TRBJ2-7, with D hard to call. Trimming took off 6 bases at V and 4 bases at J, with 4 bases between the two ends. This CDR3 contains 10 residues. CDR1 SNHLY and CDR2 FYNNEI come from the germline V gene. CDR3 DNA sequence: TGTGCCAGCAGGGAGTACGAGCAGTACTTC. Protein sequence: CASREYEQYF.

The chain has TRBV7-6 and TRBJ2-3; 8 bases line up with TRBD2. Germline assignment: CDR1 SGHVS and CDR2 FNYEAQ. With V trimmed by 2 bases and J by 0 bases, 13 bases remained unmatched. The CDR3 is made up of 19 amino acids. The CDR3 here is CASSLNLAGGSRSTDTQYF. The CDR3 DNA is TGTGCCAGCAGCTTAAATCTGGCGGGAGGTTCCCGAAGCACAGATACGCAGTATTTT.